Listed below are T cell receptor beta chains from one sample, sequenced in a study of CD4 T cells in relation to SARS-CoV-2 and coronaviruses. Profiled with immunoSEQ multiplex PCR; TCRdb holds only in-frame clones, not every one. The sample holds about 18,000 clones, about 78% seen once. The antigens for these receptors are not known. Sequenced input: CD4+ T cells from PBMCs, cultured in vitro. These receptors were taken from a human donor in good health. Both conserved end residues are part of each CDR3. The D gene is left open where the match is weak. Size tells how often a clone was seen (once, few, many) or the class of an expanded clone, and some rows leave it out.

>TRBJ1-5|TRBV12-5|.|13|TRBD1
TGTGCTAGTGGTTTGGTACAGGGGCAGCCCCAGCATTTT
CASGLVQGQPQHF
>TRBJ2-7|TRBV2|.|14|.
TGTGCCAGCAGCGTTGACAGGAGAATGGGGGAGCAGTACTTC
CASSVDRRMGEQYF
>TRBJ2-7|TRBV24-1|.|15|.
TGTGCCACCAGTGACGGACGGCTCCCCCCCTACGAGCAGTACTTC
CATSDGRLPPYEQYF
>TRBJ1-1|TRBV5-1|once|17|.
TGCGCCAGCAGCTTGAGGGACCCCTGGACCTCGAACACTGAAGCTTTCTTT
CASSLRDPWTSNTEAFF
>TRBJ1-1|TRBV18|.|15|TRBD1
TGTGCCAGCTCACGAAGGACAGGGACGAACACTGAAGCTTTCTTT
CASSRRTGTNTEAFF
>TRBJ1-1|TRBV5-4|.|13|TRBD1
TGTGCCAGCAGTTCAAGACAGGGCACTGAAGCTTTCTTT
CASSSRQGTEAFF
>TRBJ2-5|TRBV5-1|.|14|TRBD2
TGCGCCAGCAGCTTGCAGGGACTACAAGAGACCCAGTACTTC
CASSLQGLQETQYF
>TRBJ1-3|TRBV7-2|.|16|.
TGTGCCAGCAGCTTAGACGGACTCGACCCTGGAAACACCATATATTTT
CASSLDGLDPGNTIYF
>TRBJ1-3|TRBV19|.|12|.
TGTGCCAGTAGTATACAAGGGAACACCATATATTTT
CASSIQGNTIYF
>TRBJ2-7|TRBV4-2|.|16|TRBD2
TGTGCCAGCAGCGTACGGACTAGCGGGGCTTCCTACGAGCAGTACTTC
CASSVRTSGASYEQYF
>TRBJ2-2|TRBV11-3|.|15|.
TGTGCCAGCAGCTTAGGGCGGTCGAACACCGGGGAGCTGTTTTTT
CASSLGRSNTGELFF
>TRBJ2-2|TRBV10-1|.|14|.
TGCGCCAGCAGTGGGACTACCCCGACCGGGGAGCTGTTTTTT
CASSGTTPTGELFF
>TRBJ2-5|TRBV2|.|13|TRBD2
TGTGCCAGCAGTGTACTAGCGGGAGAGACCCAGTACTTC
CASSVLAGETQYF
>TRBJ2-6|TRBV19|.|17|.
TGTGCCAGTAGTATAGTTAGGACCTTCTCTGGGGCCAACGTCCTGACTTTC
CASSIVRTFSGANVLTF
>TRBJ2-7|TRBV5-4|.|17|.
TGTGCCAGCAGCCCCATTGGGGGGGCCCCAGGAGTAGGGGAGCAGTACTTC
CASSPIGGAPGVGEQYF
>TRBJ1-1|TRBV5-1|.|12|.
TGCGCCAGCAGCCCGATGGGTACTGAAGCTTTCTTT
CASSPMGTEAFF
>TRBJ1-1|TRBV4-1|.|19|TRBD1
TGCGCCAGCAGCCAAACAACCTACCGGGGACAGGGGGATAAATCTGAAGCTTTCTTT
CASSQTTYRGQGDKSEAFF
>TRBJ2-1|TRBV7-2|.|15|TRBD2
TGTGCCAGCAGCTCGACTAGCGGACAATACAATGAGCAGTTCTTC
CASSSTSGQYNEQFF